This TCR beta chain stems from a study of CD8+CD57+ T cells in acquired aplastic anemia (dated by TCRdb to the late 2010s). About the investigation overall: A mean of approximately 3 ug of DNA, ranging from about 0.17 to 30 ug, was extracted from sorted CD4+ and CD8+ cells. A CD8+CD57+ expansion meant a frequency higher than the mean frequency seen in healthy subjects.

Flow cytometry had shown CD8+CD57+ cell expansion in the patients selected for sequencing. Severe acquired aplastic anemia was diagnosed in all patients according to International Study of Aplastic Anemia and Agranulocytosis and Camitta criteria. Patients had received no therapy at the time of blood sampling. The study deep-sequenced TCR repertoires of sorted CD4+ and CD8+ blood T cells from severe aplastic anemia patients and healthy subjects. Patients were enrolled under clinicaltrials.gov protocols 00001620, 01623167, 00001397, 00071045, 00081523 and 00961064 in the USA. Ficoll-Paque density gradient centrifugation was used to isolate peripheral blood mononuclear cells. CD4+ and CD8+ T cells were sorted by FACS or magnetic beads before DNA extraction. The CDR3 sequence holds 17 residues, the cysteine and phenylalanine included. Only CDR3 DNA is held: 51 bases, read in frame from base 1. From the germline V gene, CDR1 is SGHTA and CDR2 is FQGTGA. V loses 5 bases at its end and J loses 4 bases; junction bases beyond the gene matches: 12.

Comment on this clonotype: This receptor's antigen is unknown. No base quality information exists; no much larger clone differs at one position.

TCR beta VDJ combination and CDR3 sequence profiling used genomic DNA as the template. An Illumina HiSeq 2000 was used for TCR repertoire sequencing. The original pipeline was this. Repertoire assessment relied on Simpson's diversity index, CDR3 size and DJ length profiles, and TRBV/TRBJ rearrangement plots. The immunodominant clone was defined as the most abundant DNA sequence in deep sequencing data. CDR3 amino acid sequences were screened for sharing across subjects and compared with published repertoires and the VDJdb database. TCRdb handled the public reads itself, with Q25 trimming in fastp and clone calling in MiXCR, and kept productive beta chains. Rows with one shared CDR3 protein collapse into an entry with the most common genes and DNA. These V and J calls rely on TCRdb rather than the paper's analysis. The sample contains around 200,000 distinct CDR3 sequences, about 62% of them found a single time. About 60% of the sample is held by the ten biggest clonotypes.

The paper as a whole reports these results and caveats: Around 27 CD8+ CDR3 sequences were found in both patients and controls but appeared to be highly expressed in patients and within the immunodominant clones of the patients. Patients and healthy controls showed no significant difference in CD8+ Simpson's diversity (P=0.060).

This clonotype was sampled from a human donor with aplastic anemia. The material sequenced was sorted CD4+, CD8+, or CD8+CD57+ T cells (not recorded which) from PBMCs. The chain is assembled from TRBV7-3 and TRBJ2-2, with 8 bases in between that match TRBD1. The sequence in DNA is TGTGCCAGCAGCATCCTCCAGGGGGCGGGTGGCACCGGGGAGCTGTTTTTT. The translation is CASSILQGAGGTGELFF.